This is a list of T cell receptor beta chains from one sample in a study of shared clonotypes between healthy human individuals. The method was immunoSEQ multiplex PCR; TCRdb's version includes in-frame clones alone and lacks a portion of them. The sample records 1.5 million to 1.9 million clones, 98% being singletons. The specimen was naive CD4+ T cells sorted from blood. These receptors came from a man aged 25-45 years in good health. The CDR3 runs from the conserved cysteine through the conserved F or W. The order of the fields is J gene, D gene, clone size, V gene, CDR3 DNA, CDR3 protein. A D gene is named only where the DNA matches it firmly. Clone size appears in some rows only: once, few, many, or a class for an expanded clone.

>TRBJ2-1|TRBD2|NA|TRBV4-1
TGCGCCAGCAGTTGGGAGGGCGAGAGGTATGAGCAGTTCTTC
CASSWEGERYEQFF
>TRBJ2-2|NA|once|TRBV5-4
TGTGCCAGCAGCTTGGGTGGGGTTGCCGGGGAGCTGTTTTTT
CASSLGGVAGELFF
>TRBJ2-7|TRBD1|NA|TRBV5-1
TGCGCCAGCAGCAACAGGACAGGGGGCGGCGAGCAGTACTTC
CASSNRTGGGEQYF
>TRBJ1-3|NA|once|TRBV27
TGTGCCAGCAGCCCACTCTGGGACTCTGGAAACACCATATATTTT
CASSPLWDSGNTIYF
>TRBJ1-1|NA|NA|TRBV9
TGTGCCAGCAGCGTGGGCTTGGTACCGAACACTGAAGCTTTCTTT
CASSVGLVPNTEAFF
>TRBJ1-1|NA|NA|TRBV29-1
TGCAGCGTAGATAAGGACAGGAACACTGAAGCTTTCTTT
CSVDKDRNTEAFF
>TRBJ1-1|TRBD1|NA|TRBV27
TGTGCCAGCAGTCAGAGGACAGGGCGAACGAACACTGAAGCTTTCTTT
CASSQRTGRTNTEAFF
>TRBJ2-3|NA|NA|TRBV14
TGTGCCAGCAGCCCAGGGCAACCGGGCGATACGCAGTATTTT
CASSPGQPGDTQYF
>TRBJ2-5|NA|NA|TRBV10-2
TGCGCCAGCAGTGTATGGACGGAAGAGACCCAGTACTTC
CASSVWTEETQYF
>TRBJ1-1|NA|NA|TRBV6-5
TGTGCCAGCAGTTATGTTCCGGTGGGGTTAACTGAAGCTTTCTTT
CASSYVPVGLTEAFF
>TRBJ2-3|NA|NA|TRBV10-3
TGTGCCATCACCGCGGAAGGGGCAGATACGCAGTATTTT
CAITAEGADTQYF